This T cell receptor beta chain was observed in a study of PD-L1 blockade in urothelial cancer. This table comes from immunoSEQ multiplex PCR, and its TCRdb copy is limited to in-frame clones, with some not included. This table has tens of thousands of clones, around 84% appearing once. Study-wide findings and caveats: Tumor-associated TCR clones expanded more in blood at 3 weeks in patients with durable benefit.

With V trimmed by 0 bases and J by 3 bases, 11 bases remained unmatched. This CDR3 contains 17 residues. The germline V gene encodes CDR1 MNHEY and CDR2 SMNVEV (reference sequence). Notes on this clone: Its target is not known.

The sample here was PBMCs, taken around atezolizumab (anti-PD-L1) treatment. The receptor was isolated from a middle-aged man with urothelial cancer. The V and J genes are TRBV27 and TRBJ2-7, with 7 bases identical to TRBD2. CDR3 sequence: CASSLSWRRLAFYEQYF. CDR3 DNA sequence: TGTGCCAGCAGTTTATCGTGGCGCCGACTAGCATTCTACGAGCAGTACTTC.